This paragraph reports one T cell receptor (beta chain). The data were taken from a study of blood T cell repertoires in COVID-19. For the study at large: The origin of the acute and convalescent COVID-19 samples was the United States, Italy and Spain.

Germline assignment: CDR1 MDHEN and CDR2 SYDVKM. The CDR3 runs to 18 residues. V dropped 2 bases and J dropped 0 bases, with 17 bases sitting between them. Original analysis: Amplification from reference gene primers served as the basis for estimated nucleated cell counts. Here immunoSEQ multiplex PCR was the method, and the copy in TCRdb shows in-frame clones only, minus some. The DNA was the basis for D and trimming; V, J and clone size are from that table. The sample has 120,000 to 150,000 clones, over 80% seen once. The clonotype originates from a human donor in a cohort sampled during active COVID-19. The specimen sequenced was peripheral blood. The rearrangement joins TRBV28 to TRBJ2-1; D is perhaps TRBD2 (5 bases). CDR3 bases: TGTGCCAGCAGTTTAGATTACGGGAAAGAAAGCTCCTACAATGAGCAGTTCTTC. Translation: CASSLDYGKESSYNEQFF. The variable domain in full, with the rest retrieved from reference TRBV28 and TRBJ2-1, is DVKVTQSSRYLVKRTGEKVFLECVQDMDHENMFWYRQDPGLGLRLIYFSYDVKMKEKGDIPEGYSVSREKKERFSLILESASTNQTSMYLCASSLDYGKESSYNEQFFGPGTRLTVL.